This T cell receptor beta chain was profiled in a study of blood T cell repertoires in COVID-19. The wider study: PBMCs, B-cell-depleted T cells, or T cells were the source of the cDNA or gDNA that made up the material.

Authors' processing steps: Amplification with reference gene primers provided the estimates of nucleated cell counts. The protocol was immunoSEQ multiplex PCR, while the TCRdb copy is restricted to in-frame clones and leaves out a portion. That table supplies the V and J calls and clone size; D and trimming were determined from the DNA. The table has roughly 300,000 clones, around 90% seen once. The germline gives CDR1 SGHNT, CDR2 YENEEA. V lost 4 bases, J lost 5 bases, and 7 bases stayed unmatched. CDR3 length: 15 amino acids. The age range of participants was about 18 to 100 years, with residence in about two dozen US areas.

This rearrangement joins TRBV11-3 to TRBJ2-2, with TRBD1 matching over 7 bases. Sequencing was performed on PBMCs or T cells enriched from blood (not recorded which). This sequence originates from a woman aged 40-49 years with acute COVID-19. The CDR3 DNA is TGTGCCAGCAGCTCCCGGGACAGAAAAACCGGGGAGCTGTTTTTT. It codes for CASSSRDRKTGELFF.